Given below is one TCR beta chain in context. These data originate in a study of blood T cell repertoires in COVID-19. The overall study: Sample material is recorded as cDNA or gDNA derived from T cells, B-cell-depleted T cells, or PBMCs.

Assay: immunoSEQ multiplex PCR; the TCRdb copy retains only in-frame clones and omits some. The sample lists over 90,000 clones; around 88% were seen once. The TCR was taken from a human donor in a cohort sampled during active COVID-19. Material: peripheral blood.

The CDR3 DNA sequence: TGTGCCAGCTCACCCCAACTAGCGGGGGCCAGAGGGAGCACCGGGGAGCTGTTTTTT. Its translation is CASSPQLAGARGSTGELFF. The chain is built from TRBV18 and TRBJ2-2; TRBD2 matches at 11 bases. V lost 3 bases and J lost 4; bases outside the gene matches: 13. Per germline, CDR1 KGHSH and CDR2 LQKENI. The CDR3 length is 19 residues.